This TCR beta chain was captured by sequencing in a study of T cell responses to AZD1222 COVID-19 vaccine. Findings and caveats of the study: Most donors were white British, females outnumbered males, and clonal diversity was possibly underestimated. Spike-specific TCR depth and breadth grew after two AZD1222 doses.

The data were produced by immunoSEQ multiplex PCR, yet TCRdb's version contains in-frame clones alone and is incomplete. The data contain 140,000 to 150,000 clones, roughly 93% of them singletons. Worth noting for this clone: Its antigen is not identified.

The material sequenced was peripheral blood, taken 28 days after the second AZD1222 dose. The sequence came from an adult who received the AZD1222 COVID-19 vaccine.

CDR3 loop: CASSLTDLSGNTIYF. For the CDR3, the DNA is TGTGCCAGCAGCTTGACCGACCTCTCTGGAAACACCATATATTTT. The V and J genes are TRBV5-5 and TRBJ1-3; D unclear. This CDR3 has 15 residues. Germline CDR1 and CDR2: SGHKS and YYEKEE (reference sequence). V lost 1 base and J lost 0, with 8 bases in between. Combining the CDR3 with reference TRBV5-5 and TRBJ1-3 gives the whole variable domain DAGVTQSPTHLIKTRGQQVTLRCSPISGHKSVSWYQQVLGQGPQFIFQYYEKEERGRGNFPDRFSARQFPNYSSELNVNALLLGDSALYLCASSLTDLSGNTIYFGEGSWLTVV.